The rows below give T cell receptor beta chains drawn from one sample of a study of CD8 T cells in ankylosing spondylitis. One entry per CDR3 protein results from TCRdb running MiXCR on the 5' RACE reads. The table records 250,000 to 300,000 distinct CDR3 sequences, 18% of them present only once. Sequencing was carried out using blood, either unsorted or a sorted T cell fraction (not recorded which). Source of these receptors: a male donor with ankylosing spondylitis or in good health (not recorded which). The CDR3 runs from the conserved cysteine through the conserved F or W. D genes are given only for firm matches. The size of a clone is reported for some rows only, either as once, few or many, or as a class for expanded clones.

few,TRBD2,TRBJ2-3,TRBV7-8,TGTGCCAGCAGCTATTCGGGACTAGCGGACCAGGTGGGCACAGATACGCAGTATTTT,CASSYSGLADQVGTDTQYF
many,TRBD2,TRBJ2-1,TRBV4-1,TGCGCCAGCAGCCAAGTGTCTAGCGGGACCGAGCAGTTCTTC,CASSQVSSGTEQFF
few,-,TRBJ2-3,TRBV12-3/TRBV12-4,TGTGCCAGCAGTTTTCCCGGGGACACAGATACGCAGTATTTT,CASSFPGDTDTQYF
-,TRBD1,TRBJ1-2,TRBV4-1,TGCGCCAGCAGCCACACAGGGGGCGATGGCTACACCTTC,CASSHTGGDGYTF
-,-,TRBJ2-7,TRBV29-1,TGCAGCGTTGATAGCGGAGCAGCCTACGAGCAGTACTTC,CSVDSGAAYEQYF
-,TRBD2,TRBJ2-1,TRBV28,TGTGCCAGCAGGTCAGGGGCTAGCGGGACAGAGTATGAGCAGTTCTTC,CASRSGASGTEYEQFF
few,TRBD1,TRBJ2-5,TRBV7-2,TGTGCCAGCAGCTCCCGGGACAGGAGTCAAGAGACCCAGTACTTC,CASSSRDRSQETQYF
-,TRBD2,TRBJ2-1,TRBV10-2,TGCGCCAGCAGTAAGAGGGAGGGCCCTGCAAGGTTTTTCGACTACAATGAGCAGTTCTTC,CASSKREGPARFFDYNEQFF
-,-,TRBJ1-1,TRBV27,TGTGCCAGCAGTACCAGGGGTACTGAAGCTTTCTTT,CASSTRGTEAFF
many,-,TRBJ2-3,TRBV6-1,TGTGCCAGCAGCGCTGAGTGGTCAGATACGCAGTATTTT,CASSAEWSDTQYF
-,TRBD1,TRBJ1-5,TRBV12-3/TRBV12-4,TGTGCCAGCAGGTCTTCACAGGGGCTCGGCAATCAGCCCCAGCATTTT,CASRSSQGLGNQPQHF
-,-,TRBJ2-7,TRBV20-1,TGCAGTGCCGACGGGACTCCAGCCTACGAGCAGTACTTC,CSADGTPAYEQYF
many,-,TRBJ2-7,TRBV11-2,TGTGCCAGCAGCTTGGGACACTCTTACGAGCAGTACTTC,CASSLGHSYEQYF
-,TRBD2,TRBJ2-1,TRBV29-1,TGCAGCGTTGAAGATATTCAAGGTCGCCGACTAGCGACGGGCAATGAGCAGTTCTTC,CSVEDIQGRRLATGNEQFF
few,-,TRBJ2-2,TRBV7-9,TGTGCCAGCAGCTTAGGAGACAGCGCGAACACCGGGGAGCTGTTTTTT,CASSLGDSANTGELFF
many,-,TRBJ2-3,TRBV20-1,TGCAGTGCTAGAGATCTTTATCAAACGGGGGCAGATACGCAGTATTTT,CSARDLYQTGADTQYF
-,-,TRBJ1-3,TRBV20-1,TGCAGTGCACGCATGTGGCAGCTCACCTCTGGAAACACCATATATTTT,CSARMWQLTSGNTIYF
-,TRBD2,TRBJ2-5,TRBV5-1,TGCGCCAGCAGCTTGGTTCCCTCCGGGACTAGACAAGAGACCCAGTACTTC,CASSLVPSGTRQETQYF
-,-,TRBJ2-1,TRBV6-5,TGTGCCAGCAGTTTCCAGACTCCGACTATACGAAATGAGCAGTTCTTC,CASSFQTPTIRNEQFF
-,TRBD2,TRBJ2-7,TRBV12-3/TRBV12-4,TGTGCCAGCAGTCCGTGGACTAGCGGGGACGAGCAGTACTTC,CASSPWTSGDEQYF
few,-,TRBJ1-1,TRBV5-5,TGTGCCAGCAGCTCCCCGGGACACGCGAACACTGAAGCTTTCTTT,CASSSPGHANTEAFF
-,-,TRBJ2-7,TRBV20-1,TGCAGTGCTACTTACGAGCAGTACTTC,CSATYEQYF
few,TRBD1,TRBJ2-5,TRBV3-1,TGTGCCAGCAGCCACCCCAGGACAGGGGGTCGGGAGACCCAGTACTTC,CASSHPRTGGRETQYF
many,-,TRBJ1-2,TRBV7-6,TGTGCCAGCAGCCTTACGCGGGTCGATGGCTACACCTTC,CASSLTRVDGYTF
few,TRBD2,TRBJ2-7,TRBV5-1,TGCGCCAGCAGCTTGGCCGAAGGGAGGGTGGACGAGCAGTACTTC,CASSLAEGRVDEQYF
-,TRBD1,TRBJ2-1,TRBV6-4,TGTGCCAGCAGTGAAGGACAGGGTCATGATGAGCAGTTCTTC,CASSEGQGHDEQFF
few,-,TRBJ2-2,TRBV20-1,TGCAGTGCTAGAGGGGGGTATCACACCGGGGAGCTGTTTTTT,CSARGGYHTGELFF
-,-,TRBJ2-1,TRBV11-2,TGTGCCAGCAGCCCCTGGACAGAAACCGAAATGGATGAGCAGTTCTTC,CASSPWTETEMDEQFF